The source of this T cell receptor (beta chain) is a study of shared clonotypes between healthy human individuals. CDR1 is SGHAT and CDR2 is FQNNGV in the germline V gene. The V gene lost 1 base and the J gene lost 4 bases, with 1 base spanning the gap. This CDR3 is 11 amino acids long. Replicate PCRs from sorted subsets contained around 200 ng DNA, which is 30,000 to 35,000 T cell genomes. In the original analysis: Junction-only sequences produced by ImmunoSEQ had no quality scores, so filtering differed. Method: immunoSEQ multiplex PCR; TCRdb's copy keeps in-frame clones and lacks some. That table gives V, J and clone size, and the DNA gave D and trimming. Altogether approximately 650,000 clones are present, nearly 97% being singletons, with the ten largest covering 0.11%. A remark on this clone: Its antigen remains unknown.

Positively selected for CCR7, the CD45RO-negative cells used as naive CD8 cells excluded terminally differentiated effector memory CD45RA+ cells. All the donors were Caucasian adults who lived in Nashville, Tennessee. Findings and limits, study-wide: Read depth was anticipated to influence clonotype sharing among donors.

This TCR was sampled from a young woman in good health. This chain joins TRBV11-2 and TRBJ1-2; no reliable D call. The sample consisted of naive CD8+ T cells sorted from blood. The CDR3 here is CASSLVYGYTF. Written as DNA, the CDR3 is TGTGCCAGCAGCTTAGTCTATGGCTACACCTTC.